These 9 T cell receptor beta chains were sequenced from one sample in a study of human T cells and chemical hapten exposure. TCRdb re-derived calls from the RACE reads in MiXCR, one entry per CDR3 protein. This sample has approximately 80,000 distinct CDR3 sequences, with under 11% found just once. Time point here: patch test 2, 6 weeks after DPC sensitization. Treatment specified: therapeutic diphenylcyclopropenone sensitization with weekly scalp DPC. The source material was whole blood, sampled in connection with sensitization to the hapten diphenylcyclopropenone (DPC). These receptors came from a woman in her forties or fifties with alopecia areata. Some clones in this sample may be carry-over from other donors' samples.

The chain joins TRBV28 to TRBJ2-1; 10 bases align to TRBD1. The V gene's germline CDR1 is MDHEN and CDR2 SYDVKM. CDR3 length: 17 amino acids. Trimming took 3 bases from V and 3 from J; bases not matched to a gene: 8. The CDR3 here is CASSFLSGQGRYNEQFF. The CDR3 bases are TGTGCCAGCAGTTTCCTCTCGGGACAGGGGCGCTACAATGAGCAGTTCTTC.

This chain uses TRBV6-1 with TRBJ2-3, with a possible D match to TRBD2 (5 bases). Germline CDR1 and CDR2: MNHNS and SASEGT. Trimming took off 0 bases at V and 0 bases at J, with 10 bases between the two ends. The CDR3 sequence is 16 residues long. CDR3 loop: CASSEAGSGSTDTQYF. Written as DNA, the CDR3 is TGTGCCAGCAGTGAAGCCGGCAGCGGCAGCACAGATACGCAGTATTTT.

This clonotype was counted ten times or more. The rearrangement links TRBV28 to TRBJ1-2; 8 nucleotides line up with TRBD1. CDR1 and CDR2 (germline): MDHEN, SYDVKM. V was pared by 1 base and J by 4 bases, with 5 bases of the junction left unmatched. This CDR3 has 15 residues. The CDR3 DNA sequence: TGTGCCAGCAGTTTATTCTCAGGGGGCCGCTATGGCTACACCTTC. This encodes CASSLFSGGRYGYTF.

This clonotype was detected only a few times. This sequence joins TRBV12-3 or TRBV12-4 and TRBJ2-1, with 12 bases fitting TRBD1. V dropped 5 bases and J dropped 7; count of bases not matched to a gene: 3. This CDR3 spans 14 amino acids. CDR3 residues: CASSTGQGANEQFF. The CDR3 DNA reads TGTGCCAGCAGTACGGGACAGGGGGCGAATGAGCAGTTCTTC.

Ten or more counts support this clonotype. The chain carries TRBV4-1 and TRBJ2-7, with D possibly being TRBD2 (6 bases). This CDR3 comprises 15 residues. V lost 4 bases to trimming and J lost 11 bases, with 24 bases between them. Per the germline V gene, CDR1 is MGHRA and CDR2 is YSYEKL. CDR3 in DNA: TGCGCCAGCAGCCTCACACTAGCAAGGAGGGAGGAAGAGTACTTC. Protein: CASSLTLARREEEYF.

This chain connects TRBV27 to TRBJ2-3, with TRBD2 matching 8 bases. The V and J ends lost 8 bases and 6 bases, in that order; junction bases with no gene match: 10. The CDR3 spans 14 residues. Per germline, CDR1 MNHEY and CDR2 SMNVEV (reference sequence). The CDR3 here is CASRLARRGDTQYF. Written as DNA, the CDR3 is TGTGCCAGCCGACTAGCGCGGAGAGGTGATACGCAGTATTTT.

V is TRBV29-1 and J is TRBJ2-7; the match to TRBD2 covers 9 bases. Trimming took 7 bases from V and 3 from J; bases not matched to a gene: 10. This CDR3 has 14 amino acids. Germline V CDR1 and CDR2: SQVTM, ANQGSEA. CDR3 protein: CSARMHSGSYEQYF. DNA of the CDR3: TGCAGCGCCCGCATGCATAGCGGGAGCTACGAGCAGTACTTC.

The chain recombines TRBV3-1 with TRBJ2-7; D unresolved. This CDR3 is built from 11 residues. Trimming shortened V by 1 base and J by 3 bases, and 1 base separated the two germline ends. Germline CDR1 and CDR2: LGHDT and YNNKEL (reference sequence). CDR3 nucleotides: TGTGCCAGCAGCCAAGTCTACGAGCAGTACTTC. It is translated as CASSQVYEQYF.

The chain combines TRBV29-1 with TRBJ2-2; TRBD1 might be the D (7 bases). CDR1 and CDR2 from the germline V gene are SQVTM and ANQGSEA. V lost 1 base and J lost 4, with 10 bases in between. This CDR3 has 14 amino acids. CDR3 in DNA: TGCAGCGTTGAAGGACAGGGACTCACCGGGGAGCTGTTTTTT. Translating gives CSVEGQGLTGELFF.